Following are 32 T cell receptor beta chains from one sample sequenced in a study of blood T cells in healthy people across ages. Through a sample-barcoded 5' primer and a J-beta primer mix, a second PCR was run for about 6 to 11 cycles. One entry per CDR3 protein results from TCRdb running MiXCR on the 5' RACE reads. The sample carries about 1.6 million distinct CDR3 sequences, roughly 32% recorded once. Source material: blood. The source is a woman in her thirties in good health.

This clonotype has a handful of counts. The V and J genes are TRBV7-8 and TRBJ2-5; TRBD1 aligns across 7 bases. The CDR3 loop spans 17 amino acids. CDR1 and CDR2 (germline): SGHVS, FQNEAQ. The V and J ends lost 1 base and 4 bases, in that order; junction bases with no gene match: 12. The CDR3 loop reads CASSLVAGTVLGETQYF. CDR3 DNA sequence: TGTGCCAGCAGCTTAGTTGCCGGGACAGTGCTGGGAGAGACCCAGTACTTC.

This clonotype has a handful of counts. This chain joins TRBV9 and TRBJ2-5; 10 bases map to TRBD2. The CDR3 runs 15 residues. Germline V gene sequence: CDR1 SGDLS, CDR2 YYNGEE. With V trimmed by 2 bases and J by 5 bases, 6 bases remained unmatched. The CDR3 nucleotides read TGTGCCAGCAGCGTTGGCGGAGCGGGAGGGGAGACCCAGTACTTC. As protein: CASSVGGAGGETQYF.

For this clonotype: One end of the junction fails to match germline, which may point to a read error. V usage is TRBV13 and J usage is TRBJ2-1; 7 nucleotides agree with TRBD1. The CDR3 is 14 residues long. CDR1 and CDR2 from the germline V gene are PRHDT and FYEKMQ (reference sequence). CDR3: CVSSEQGSTNEQFF. The CDR3 DNA is TGTGTCAGCAGCGAACAGGGGTCGACAAATGAGCAGTTCTTC.

Notes on this clonotype: A single base separates this from a much larger clone, so it may be a read error. The rearrangement uses TRBV29-1 and TRBJ2-1, with a weak D call TRBD1 (7 bases). Per germline, CDR1 SQVTM and CDR2 ANQGSEA. The CDR3 is made up of 12 amino acids. Trimming cost V 7 bases and J 8 bases, with 15 bases left between them. CDR3 coding DNA: TGCAGCGGTGGAGGAGGGACAGATGAGCAGTTCTTC. Its translation is CSGGGGTDEQFF.

This clonotype was observed once. This chain joins TRBV5-4 and TRBJ2-5; D tentatively reads TRBD1 or TRBD2 (7 bases each). Trimming took 3 bases from V and 2 from J, leaving 17 bases between them. Per germline, CDR1 SGHNT and CDR2 YYREEE (reference sequence). The CDR3 extends over 16 amino acids. This CDR3 is CASSSPQGGGQETQYF. The CDR3 region has the DNA TGTGCCAGCAGCTCCCCGCAGGGGGGAGGGCAAGAGACCCAGTACTTC.

V and J are TRBV20-1 and TRBJ2-2, with no clear D. Germline CDR1 DFQATT, CDR2 SNEGSKA (reference sequence). The CDR3 runs to 12 residues. With 5 bases removed from V and 4 bases from J, the gap between germline ends came to 8 bases. The CDR3 nucleotides are TGCAGTGCTGTATTGGGCACCGGGGAGCTGTTTTTT. It is translated as CSAVLGTGELFF.

In its sample, this clonotype was seen a few times. The gene calls are TRBV11-2 and TRBJ2-5, with 8 bases aligning to TRBD2. Losses at the gene ends were 6 bases for V and 5 bases for J; bases not matched to a gene: 20. The CDR3 runs to 18 residues. In germline, CDR1 is SGHAT, CDR2 FQNNGV. This CDR3 is CASSPESGTGGIVETQYF. Written as DNA, the CDR3 is TGTGCCAGCAGTCCAGAATCCGGGACGGGAGGGATTGTGGAGACCCAGTACTTC. Drawing the rest from reference TRBV11-2 and TRBJ2-5, the complete variable domain is EAGVAQSPRYKIIEKRQSVAFWCNPISGHATLYWYQQILGQGPKLLIQFQNNGVVDDSQLPKDRFSAERLKGVDSTLKIQPAKLEDSAVYLCASSPESGTGGIVETQYFGPGTRLLVL.

A few counts support this clonotype. V gene TRBV3-1 combines with J gene TRBJ2-5; D is uncertain. Germline V lookup: CDR1 LGHDT, CDR2 YNNKEL (reference sequence). Trimming removed 2 bases from V and 3 bases from J, with 10 bases in between. The CDR3 sequence is 14 residues long. CDR3 loop: CASSQFNLKETQYF. CDR3 in DNA: TGTGCCAGCAGCCAATTTAACTTAAAAGAGACCCAGTACTTC.

This clonotype has just a few counts. The chain employs TRBV12-5 and TRBJ1-5; 7 bases are shared with TRBD1. Germline lookup yields CDR1 LGHNT and CDR2 FRNRAP. This CDR3 has 11 amino acids. The CDR3 region has the DNA TGTCGGGACAGTTGCAATCAGCCCCAGCATTTT. Protein sequence: CRDSCNQPQHF.

The chain has TRBV2 and TRBJ2-1, with D tentatively TRBD1 or TRBD2 (5 bases each). Trimming shortened V by 2 bases and J by 9 bases, and 8 bases separated the two germline ends. The CDR3 length is 12 residues. Germline values: CDR1 SNHLY, CDR2 FYNNEI. CDR3 sequence reads: CASSELRGEQFF. CDR3 DNA sequence: TGTGCCAGCAGTGAATTGAGGGGTGAGCAGTTCTTC.

The chain carries TRBV6-2 or TRBV6-3 and TRBJ2-5; TRBD1 is a possible D gene (5 bases). V was clipped by 2 bases and J by 4 bases, with 11 bases between them. Per germline, CDR1 MNHEY and CDR2 SVGEGT. CDR3 length equals 14 residues. CDR3 protein: CASSYGRGRETQYF. In DNA form, the CDR3 reads TGTGCCAGCAGTTACGGAAGGGGTCGAGAGACCCAGTACTTC.

This clonotype occurred many times. CDR3 sequence reads: CASSSIGPPEARDYEQYF. The CDR3, as DNA: TGTGCCAGCAGCTCCATAGGGCCTCCAGAGGCCAGAGACTACGAGCAGTACTTC. The chain joins TRBV7-3 to TRBJ2-7, with D uncertain. V lost 4 bases and J 3 bases, leaving 25 bases between the germline ends. This CDR3 spans 18 amino acids. Looked up from germline, CDR1 is SGHTA and CDR2 is FQGTGA.

Points on this clonotype: This could be a read error, since a much larger clone is one nucleotide away. This chain joins TRBV13 and TRBJ2-1; TRBD2 is a possible D gene (6 bases). CDR1 and CDR2 from the germline V gene are PRHDT and FYEKMQ (reference sequence). The CDR3 runs 13 residues. The CDR3 protein is CTSSLEGYGEQFF. DNA for the CDR3: TGTACCAGCAGCTTGGAGGGGTACGGTGAGCAGTTCTTC.

V and J are TRBV30 and TRBJ2-7; TRBD1 matches 8 bases. The V gene end was trimmed by 2 bases and the J gene end by 0 bases; junction bases not matched to a gene: 3. CDR1 and CDR2 (germline): GTSNPN, SVGIG (reference sequence). CDR3 length equals 14 residues. In DNA, the CDR3 is TGTGCCTGGAGTCCCGGACAGGGCTCCTACGAGCAGTACTTC. This codes for CAWSPGQGSYEQYF.

The V and J genes are TRBV29-1 and TRBJ2-1; tentative D call: TRBD2 (6 bases). Germline-derived CDR1 and CDR2 are SQVTM and ANQGSEA. Trimming removed 6 bases at V and 3 bases at J, with 15 bases between. This CDR3 is built from 14 residues. The CDR3 DNA sequence: TGCAGCGTGGATTTCGGGAGAAACTACAATGAGCAGTTCTTC. Residues: CSVDFGRNYNEQFF.

In this sample, this clonotype turned up a few times. The V and J genes are TRBV4-2 and TRBJ1-2; 10 bases agree with TRBD1. The CDR3 spans 17 residues. Germline trimming cut 0 bases from V and 1 base from J; bases unmatched to any gene: 5. CDR1 LGHNA and CDR2 YNFKEQ come from the germline V gene. The CDR3: CASSQDSGQGVNYGYTF. The CDR3 nucleotides are TGTGCCAGCAGCCAAGATAGCGGACAGGGGGTTAACTATGGCTACACCTTC.

The gene calls are TRBV3-1 and TRBJ2-5; perhaps TRBD2 as D (6 bases). Deletions cut 2 bases from V and 1 base from J, with 17 bases between. The germline gives CDR1 LGHDT, CDR2 YNNKEL (reference sequence). The CDR3 contains 17 residues. The CDR3 here is CASSQFFRLGGQETQYF. DNA for the CDR3: TGTGCCAGCAGCCAATTCTTCAGGTTGGGGGGCCAAGAGACCCAGTACTTC.

This clonotype was seen a handful of times. V usage is TRBV11-2 and J usage is TRBJ2-7; maybe TRBD1 (6 bases). The germline CDR1 and CDR2 sequences are SGHAT and FQNNGV. The germline V and J ends were trimmed by 2 bases and 5 bases, with 16 bases remaining between them. The CDR3 is 15 residues long. The CDR3 DNA follows: TGTGCCAGCAGCTTATCCGCAGGGGTAGCGAACGAGCAGTACTTC. As protein: CASSLSAGVANEQYF.

This clonotype was picked up a small number of times. V gene TRBV7-2 combines with J gene TRBJ2-3, with unresolved D. Germline V gives CDR1 SGHTA, CDR2 FQGNSA. The length of the CDR3 is 15 residues. Trimming took 4 bases from V and 0 from J, leaving 11 bases between them. The CDR3: CASSSRFMSTDTQYF. Here the CDR3 DNA reads TGTGCCAGCAGCTCGCGCTTTATGAGCACAGATACGCAGTATTTT.

This clonotype has more than one count but fewer than ten. The V and J genes are TRBV28 and TRBJ2-6, with 9 bases that match TRBD2. Unmatched junction bases numbered 11, after V lost 1 base and J lost 4 bases. Germline V lookup: CDR1 MDHEN, CDR2 SYDVKM. The CDR3 extends over 19 amino acids. The CDR3 coding sequence is TGTGCCAGCAGTTTATTCAATCTAGCGGGAAAGTCAGGGGCCAACGTCCTGACTTTC. Encoded protein: CASSLFNLAGKSGANVLTF.

The rearrangement uses TRBV20-1 and TRBJ2-5, with 9 bases matching TRBD2. The CDR3 covers 13 residues. The V and J ends lost 6 bases and 5 bases, in that order; junction bases with no gene match: 7. Germline V gives CDR1 DFQATT, CDR2 SNEGSKA (reference sequence). CDR3 protein: CSAPGLASETQYF. CDR3 nucleotides: TGCAGTGCCCCGGGACTAGCCTCGGAGACCCAGTACTTC.

J is TRBJ1-2 and V is TRBV30; 7 bases map to TRBD1. The trim removed 2 bases at V and 8 bases at J, leaving 5 bases unmatched. The germline CDR1 and CDR2 sequences are GTSNPN and SVGIG (reference sequence). The CDR3 spans 12 residues. CDR3 sequence (DNA): TGTGCCTGGAGTCCTTCAGGGGGGGGCTACACCTTC. This translates into CAWSPSGGGYTF. Looking up the rest from reference TRBV30 and TRBJ1-2 gives the full variable domain: SQTIHQWPATLVQPVGSPLSLECTVEGTSNPNLYWYRQAAGRGLQLLFYSVGIGQISSEVPQNLSASRPQDRQFILSSKKLLLSDSGFYLCAWSPSGGGYTFGSGTRLTVV.

The chain recombines TRBV5-1 with TRBJ2-7; 7 nucleotides agree with TRBD1. Germline lookup yields CDR1 SGHRS and CDR2 YFSETQ. Unmatched junction bases numbered 8, after V lost 4 bases and J lost 7 bases. The CDR3 length is 13 residues. CDR3 amino acids: CASSRGTANEQYF. CDR3 sequence (DNA): TGCGCCAGCAGCAGGGGGACAGCCAATGAGCAGTACTTC.

There are a few counts of this clonotype. The V call is TRBV21-1, the J call TRBJ2-1; the DNA was not compared with TRBD2, the D call given in the table. TRBV21-1 is shown as a pseudogene. The CDR3 has 16 residues. The CDR3 sequence: CASTDLVGPAHNEQFF. The CDR3, as DNA: TGTGCCAGCACCGATCTCGTGGGACCAGCCCACAATGAGCAGTTCTTC.

The rearrangement uses TRBV6-2 or TRBV6-3 and TRBJ1-1; D is possibly TRBD1 (5 bases). Trimming shortened V by 5 bases and J by 4 bases, and 11 bases separated the two germline ends. This CDR3 has 13 amino acids. Germline V gene sequence: CDR1 MNHEY, CDR2 SVGEGT. The CDR3 here is CASSIRVGTEAFF. The CDR3 DNA reads as TGTGCCAGCAGTATCAGGGTGGGCACTGAAGCTTTCTTT.

This clonotype was seen more than once but under ten times. The gene calls are TRBV15 and TRBJ1-1; D might be TRBD1 (5 bases). Germline V CDR1 and CDR2: LNHNV, YYDKDF (reference sequence). The V end lost 6 bases, the J end lost 2 bases, and 16 bases lay between the germline ends. CDR3 length: 15 residues. As DNA, the CDR3 is TGTGCCACCAGTCGTACTGGGGGGGTCAACACTGAAGCTTTCTTT. It specifies CATSRTGGVNTEAFF.

This clonotype was observed a few times. DNA of the CDR3: TGTGCCAGCGGGCACAGGCAAGAGACCCAGTACTTC. It is translated as CASGHRQETQYF. This chain connects TRBV27 to TRBJ2-5; possibly TRBD1 for D (5 bases). Germline V gene lookup returns CDR1 MNHEY and CDR2 SMNVEV (reference sequence). V lost 8 bases, J lost 2 bases, and 9 bases lay in between. The CDR3 extends over 12 amino acids.

This clonotype was counted between two and nine times. V and J are TRBV18 and TRBJ2-4, with a possible D match to TRBD2 (6 bases). Trimming took 4 bases from V and 13 from J, leaving 20 bases between them. The CDR3 contains 14 residues. The germline CDR1 and CDR2 sequences are KGHSH and LQKENI. The CDR3, as DNA: TGTGCCAGCTCACTACGGGAGCTAGGTATGGAGCAGTACTTC. The encoded protein is CASSLRELGMEQYF.

This clonotype was seen a handful of times. The chain is built from TRBV10-2 and TRBJ2-7; D call uncertain. V lost 2 bases and J lost 6, with 17 bases in between. The CDR3 covers 15 residues. Germline CDR1 is WSHSY and CDR2 is SAAADI. CDR3 coding DNA: TGCGCCAGCAGTGAGGACCGACTCACCTTTGGCGAGCAGTACTTC. Protein product: CASSEDRLTFGEQYF.

This clonotype was counted a few times. The chain couples TRBV4-1 to TRBJ2-7, with TRBD2 identical over 7 bases. This CDR3 has 13 residues. Germline V CDR1 and CDR2: MGHRA, YSYEKL. The trim removed 5 bases at V and 4 bases at J, leaving 5 bases unmatched. The CDR3 bases are TGCGCCAGCAGCGCGCGGGAGTCATACGAGCAGTACTTC. Residues: CASSARESYEQYF.

This chain joins TRBV5-4 and TRBJ2-7; 7 bases are shared with TRBD1. Germline loops: CDR1 SGHNT, CDR2 YYREEE (reference sequence). V was pared by 2 bases and J by 2 bases, with 10 bases of the junction left unmatched. CDR3 length: 16 residues. As DNA, the CDR3 is TGTGCCAGCAGCTTTCTCCGGGACAGTGAGACCTACGAGCAGTACTTC. It is translated as CASSFLRDSETYEQYF.

This chain links TRBV10-2 with TRBJ2-2; 14 nucleotides align to TRBD2. Unmatched junction bases numbered 6, after V lost 6 bases and J lost 9 bases. Germline loops: CDR1 WSHSY, CDR2 SAAADI. The CDR3 consists of 15 residues. CDR3 nucleotide sequence: TGCGCCAGCAGGGGGACTAGCGGGGGTCCCAGGGAGCTGTTTTTT. Translation gives CASRGTSGGPRELFF.